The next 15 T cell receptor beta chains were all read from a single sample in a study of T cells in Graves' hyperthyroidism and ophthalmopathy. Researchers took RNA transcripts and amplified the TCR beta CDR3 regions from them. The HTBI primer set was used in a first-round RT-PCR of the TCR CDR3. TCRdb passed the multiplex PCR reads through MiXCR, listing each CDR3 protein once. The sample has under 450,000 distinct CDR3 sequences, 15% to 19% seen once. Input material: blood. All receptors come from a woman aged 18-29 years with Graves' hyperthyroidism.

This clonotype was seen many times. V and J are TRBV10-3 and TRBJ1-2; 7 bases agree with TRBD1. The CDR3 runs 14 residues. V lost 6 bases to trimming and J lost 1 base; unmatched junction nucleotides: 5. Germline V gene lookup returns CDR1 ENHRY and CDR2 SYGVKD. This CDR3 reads CAISPGQNNYGYTF. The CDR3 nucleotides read TGTGCCATCAGCCCGGGACAGAATAACTATGGCTACACCTTC.

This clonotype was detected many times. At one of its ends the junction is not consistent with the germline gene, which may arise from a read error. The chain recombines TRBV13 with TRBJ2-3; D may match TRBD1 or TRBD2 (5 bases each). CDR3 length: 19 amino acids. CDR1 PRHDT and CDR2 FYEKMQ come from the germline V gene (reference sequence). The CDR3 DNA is TGTGCCGGCAGCTTCGACCTTCGGGACGGACCATCTAGCACAGATACGCAGTATTTT. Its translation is CAGSFDLRDGPSSTDTQYF. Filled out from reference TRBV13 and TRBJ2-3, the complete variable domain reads AAGVIQSPRHLIKEKRETATLKCYPIPRHDTVYWYQQGPGQDPQFLISFYEKMQSDKGSIPDRFSAQQFSDYHSELNMSSLELGDSALYFCAGSFDLRDGPSSTDTQYFGPGTRLTVL.

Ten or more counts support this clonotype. CDR3 coding DNA: TGCAGCGTTGACCGCCAGCCTATGAACACTGAAGCTTTCTTT. This sequence encodes CSVDRQPMNTEAFF. The chain joins TRBV29-1 to TRBJ1-1; no clear D gene. CDR1 and CDR2 (germline): SQVTM, ANQGSEA. The CDR3 covers 14 residues. V gave up 3 bases and J gave up 0 bases, with 11 bases separating them.

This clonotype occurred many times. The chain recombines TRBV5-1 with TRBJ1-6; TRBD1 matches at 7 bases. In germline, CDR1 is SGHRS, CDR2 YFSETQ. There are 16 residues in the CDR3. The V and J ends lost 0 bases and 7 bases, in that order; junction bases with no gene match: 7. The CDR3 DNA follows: TGCGCCAGCAGCTTGGAGCTCCAGGGGGGAAATTCACCCCTCCACTTT. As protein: CASSLELQGGNSPLHF.

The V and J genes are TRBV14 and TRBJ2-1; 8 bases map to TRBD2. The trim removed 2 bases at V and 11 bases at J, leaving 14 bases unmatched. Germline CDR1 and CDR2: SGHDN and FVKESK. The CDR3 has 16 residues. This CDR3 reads CASSQYLAGVGFKQFF. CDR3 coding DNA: TGTGCCAGCAGCCAATATCTAGCGGGCGTGGGTTTCAAGCAGTTCTTC. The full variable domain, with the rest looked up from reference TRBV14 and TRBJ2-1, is EAGVTQFPSHSVIEKGQTVTLRCDPISGHDNLYWYRRVMGKEIKFLLHFVKESKQDESGMPNNRFLAERTGGTYSTLKVQPAELEDSGVYFCASSQYLAGVGFKQFFGPGTRLTVL.

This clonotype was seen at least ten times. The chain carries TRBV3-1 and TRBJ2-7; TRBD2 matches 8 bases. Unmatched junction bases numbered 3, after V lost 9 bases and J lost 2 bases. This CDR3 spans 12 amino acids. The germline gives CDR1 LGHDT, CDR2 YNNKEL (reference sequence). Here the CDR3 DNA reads TGTGCCAGTACTAGCGGTACCTACGAGCAGTACTTC. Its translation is CASTSGTYEQYF.

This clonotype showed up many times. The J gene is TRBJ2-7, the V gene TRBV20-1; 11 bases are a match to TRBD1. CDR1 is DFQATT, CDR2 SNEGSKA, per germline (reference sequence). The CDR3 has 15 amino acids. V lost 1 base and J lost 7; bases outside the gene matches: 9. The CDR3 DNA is TGCAGTGCTAGAGCCGGGACAGGGGGAGGATGGGAGCAGTACTTC. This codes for CSARAGTGGGWEQYF.

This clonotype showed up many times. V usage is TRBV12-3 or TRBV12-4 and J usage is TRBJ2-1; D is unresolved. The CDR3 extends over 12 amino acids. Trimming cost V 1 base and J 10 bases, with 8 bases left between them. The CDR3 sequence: CASSLGVSEQFF. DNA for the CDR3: TGTGCCAGCAGTTTAGGAGTATCAGAGCAGTTCTTC.

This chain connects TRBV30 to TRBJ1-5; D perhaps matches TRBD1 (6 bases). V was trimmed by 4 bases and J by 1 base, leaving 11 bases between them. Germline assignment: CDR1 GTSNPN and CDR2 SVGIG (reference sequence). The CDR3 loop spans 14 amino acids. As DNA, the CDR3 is TGTGCCTGGACCGGGACAAACAGCAATCAGCCCCAGCATTTT. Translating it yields CAWTGTNSNQPQHF.

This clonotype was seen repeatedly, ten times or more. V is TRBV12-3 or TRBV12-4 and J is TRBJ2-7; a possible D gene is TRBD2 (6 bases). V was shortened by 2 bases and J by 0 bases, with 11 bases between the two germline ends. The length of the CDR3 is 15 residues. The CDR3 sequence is CASSLSGRFSYEQYF. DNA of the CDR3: TGTGCCAGCAGTTTATCGGGGAGGTTCTCCTACGAGCAGTACTTC.

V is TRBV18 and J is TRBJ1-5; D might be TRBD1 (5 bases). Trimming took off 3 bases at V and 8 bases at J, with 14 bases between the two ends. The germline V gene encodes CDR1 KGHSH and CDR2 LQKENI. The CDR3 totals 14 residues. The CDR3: CASSPGLGGEPQHF. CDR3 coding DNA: TGTGCCAGCTCACCGGGCCTTGGGGGAGAGCCCCAGCATTTT.

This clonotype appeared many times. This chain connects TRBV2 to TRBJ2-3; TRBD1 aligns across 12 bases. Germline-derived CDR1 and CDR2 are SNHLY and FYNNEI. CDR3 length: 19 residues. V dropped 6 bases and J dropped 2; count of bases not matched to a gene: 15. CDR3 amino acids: CASRPGQGASASYTDTQYF. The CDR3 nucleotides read TGTGCCAGCAGACCGGGACAGGGGGCGTCCGCCTCCTACACAGATACGCAGTATTTT. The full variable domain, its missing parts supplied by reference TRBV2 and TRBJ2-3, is EPEVTQTPSHQVTQMGQEVILRCVPISNHLYFYWYRQILGQKVEFLVSFYNNEISEKSEIFDDQFSVERPDGSNFTLKIRSTKLEDSAMYFCASRPGQGASASYTDTQYFGPGTRLTVL.

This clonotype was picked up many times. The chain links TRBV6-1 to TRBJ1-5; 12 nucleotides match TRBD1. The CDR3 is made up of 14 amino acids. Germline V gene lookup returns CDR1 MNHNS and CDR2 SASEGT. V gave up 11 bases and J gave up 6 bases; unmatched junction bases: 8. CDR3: CAGTGTGGFQPQHF. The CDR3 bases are TGTGCCGGGACCGGGACAGGGGGCTTTCAGCCCCAGCATTTT.

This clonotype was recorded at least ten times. CDR3 protein: CASQTPIGSSGNTIYF. CDR3 in DNA: TGTGCCAGCCAGACCCCCATTGGGTCCTCTGGAAACACCATATATTTT. This rearrangement joins TRBV6-1 to TRBJ1-3; D unclear. Germline loops: CDR1 MNHNS, CDR2 SASEGT. Trimming shortened V by 8 bases and J by 0 bases, and 17 bases separated the two germline ends. The CDR3 loop spans 16 amino acids.

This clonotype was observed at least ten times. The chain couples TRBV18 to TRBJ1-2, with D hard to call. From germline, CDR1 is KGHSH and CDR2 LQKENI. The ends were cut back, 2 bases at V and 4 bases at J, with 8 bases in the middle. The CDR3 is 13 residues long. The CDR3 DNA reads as TGTGCCAGCTCACCAGGGATCCCCTATGGCTACACCTTC. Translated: CASSPGIPYGYTF. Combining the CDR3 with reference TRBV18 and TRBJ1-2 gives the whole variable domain NAGVMQNPRHLVRRRGQEARLRCSPMKGHSHVYWYRQLPEEGLKFMVYLQKENIIDESGMPKERFSAEFPKEGPSILRIQQVVRGDSAAYFCASSPGIPYGYTFGSGTRLTVV.